This T cell receptor (beta chain) was recorded in a study of blood T cell repertoires in COVID-19. Original processing notes: Researchers report that nucleated cell counts were estimated from reference gene primer amplification. The assay was immunoSEQ multiplex PCR, and TCRdb's table has in-frame clones only and misses some. V and J calls and clone size are as listed in that table; D and trimming were resolved from the DNA. The profile shows about 170,000 clones, roughly 81% of them singletons. Sequenced material: peripheral blood. This sequence originates from a woman older than 75 with COVID-19, enrolled during active disease.

The CDR3 loop reads CASSPRQGSGNTIYF. DNA of the CDR3: TGTGCCAGCTCACCAAGGCAGGGCTCTGGAAACACCATATATTTT. The rearrangement joins TRBV18 to TRBJ1-3; D might be TRBD1 (5 bases). Germline-derived CDR1 and CDR2 are KGHSH and LQKENI. The CDR3 contains 15 residues. The V end was cut by 2 bases, the J end by 0 bases, with 8 bases between.